This TCR beta chain comes out of a study of glioma-infiltrating T cells after dendritic cell vaccination. Study details: Patients received three intradermal dendritic cell vaccine injections at biweekly intervals.

As to time point: after dendritic cell vaccination, including at tumor progression/relapse. Blood PBMC samples: pre-vaccination, two weeks post third vaccination, and at tumor progression. Input was 2 to 2.5 ug genomic DNA, or all available if less. Sequenced by immunoSEQ multiplex PCR; TCRdb stores in-frame clones only, minus some. The sample yields approximately 91,000 clones, approximately 78% seen once. J gave up 3 bases and V 4 bases, and 2 bases lay outside the gene matches. The CDR3 extends over 13 amino acids. CDR1 and CDR2 from the germline V gene are LNHDA and SQIVND (reference sequence). The source material was blood, sampled after dendritic cell vaccination. This chain links TRBV19 with TRBJ1-2; 7 bases fit TRBD1. The sequence derives from a human donor with glioblastoma. CDR3 nucleotides: TGTGCCAGTAGTAACAGGGGCGACTATGGCTACACCTTC. Encoded protein: CASSNRGDYGYTF.